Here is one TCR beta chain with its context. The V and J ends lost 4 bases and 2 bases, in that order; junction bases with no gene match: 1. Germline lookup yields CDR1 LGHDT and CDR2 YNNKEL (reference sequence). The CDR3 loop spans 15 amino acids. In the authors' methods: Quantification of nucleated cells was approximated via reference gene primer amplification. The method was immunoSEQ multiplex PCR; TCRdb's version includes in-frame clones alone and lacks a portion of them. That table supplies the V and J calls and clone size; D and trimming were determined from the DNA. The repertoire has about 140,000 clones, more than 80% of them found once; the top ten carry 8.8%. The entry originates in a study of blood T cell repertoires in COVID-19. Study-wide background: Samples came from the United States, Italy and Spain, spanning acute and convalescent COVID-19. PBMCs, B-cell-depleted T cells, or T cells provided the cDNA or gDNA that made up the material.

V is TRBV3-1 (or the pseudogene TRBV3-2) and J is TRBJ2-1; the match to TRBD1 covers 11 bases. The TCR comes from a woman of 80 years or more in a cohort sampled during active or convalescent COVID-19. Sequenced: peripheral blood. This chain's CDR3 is CASSPDRGPYNEQFF. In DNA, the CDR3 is TGTGCCAGCAGCCCGGACAGGGGGCCCTACAATGAGCAGTTCTTC.